This is a list of T cell receptor beta chains from one sample in a study of beta chain features in type 1 diabetes. Using immunoSEQ multiplex PCR, the repertoire was profiled, and TCRdb retains in-frame clones only, with some absent. The sample yields around 310,000 clones, about 14% seen once. The specimen sequenced was naive CD4+ T cells from blood. These TCRs come from a woman aged 18 to 35 with type 1 diabetes. Each CDR3 is given with its conserved first and last residue. Fields, in order: V gene, D gene, clone size, J gene, CDR3 DNA, CDR3 protein. A D gene is named only where the DNA matches it firmly. Size is stated for part of the rows, as once, few or many counts, or as a class when the clone is expanded.

V gene: TRBV7-9; D gene: TRBD2; clone size: -; J gene: TRBJ2-1; CDR3 DNA: TGTGCCAGCAGCCCGAGAGGGACTAGCGGTAATGAGCAGTTCTTC; CDR3 protein: CASSPRGTSGNEQFF
V gene: TRBV27; D gene: TRBD1; clone size: few; J gene: TRBJ2-7; CDR3 DNA: TGTGCCAGCAGTTCCCGGACAGGCTCCTACGAGCAGTACTTC; CDR3 protein: CASSSRTGSYEQYF
V gene: TRBV27; D gene: TRBD1; clone size: -; J gene: TRBJ2-2; CDR3 DNA: TGTGCCAGCAGGCGGGACAGGGGGCTCGACACCGGGGAGCTGTTTTTT; CDR3 protein: CASRRDRGLDTGELFF
V gene: TRBV23-1; D gene: -; clone size: -; J gene: TRBJ2-3; CDR3 DNA: TGCGCCAGCAGTACCCTATCGGGAAGGCGCGTAGATACGCAGTATTTT; CDR3 protein: CASSTLSGRRVDTQYF
V gene: TRBV5-1; D gene: -; clone size: once; J gene: TRBJ2-5; CDR3 DNA: TGCGCCAGCAGCAGACGGTCGCTCCTCGGGGAGACCCAGTACTTC; CDR3 protein: CASSRRSLLGETQYF
V gene: TRBV9; D gene: -; clone size: -; J gene: TRBJ1-4; CDR3 DNA: TGTGCCAGCAGCGTAGACCCTATGTCTAATGAAAAACTGTTTTTT; CDR3 protein: CASSVDPMSNEKLFF
V gene: TRBV19; D gene: -; clone size: few; J gene: TRBJ1-5; CDR3 DNA: TGTGCCAGTAGTGCGATATATAGCAATCAGCCCCAGCATTTT; CDR3 protein: CASSAIYSNQPQHF
V gene: TRBV18; D gene: -; clone size: -; J gene: TRBJ2-7; CDR3 DNA: TGTGCCAGCTCACCAGGGGCCACCTACGAGCAGTACTTC; CDR3 protein: CASSPGATYEQYF
V gene: TRBV18; D gene: -; clone size: few; J gene: TRBJ2-7; CDR3 DNA: TGTGCCAGCTCACTCTCCCCACTGAGCGGAGTTAACTACGAGCAGTACTTC; CDR3 protein: CASSLSPLSGVNYEQYF
V gene: TRBV9; D gene: -; clone size: few; J gene: TRBJ1-2; CDR3 DNA: TGTGCCAGCAGCGCCTTAGGGAGCCTTTCCATCTATGGCTACACCTTC; CDR3 protein: CASSALGSLSIYGYTF
V gene: TRBV11-2; D gene: -; clone size: -; J gene: TRBJ2-3; CDR3 DNA: TGTGCCAGCAGCGCCCTTGGGCGCAGCACAGATACGCAGTATTTT; CDR3 protein: CASSALGRSTDTQYF
V gene: TRBV19; D gene: -; clone size: -; J gene: TRBJ1-2; CDR3 DNA: TGTGCCAGTAGGAAGTCAGGTTCCGATGGCTACACCTTC; CDR3 protein: CASRKSGSDGYTF
V gene: TRBV6-5; D gene: -; clone size: -; J gene: TRBJ1-1; CDR3 DNA: TGTGCCAGCAGTTACGGCCCCCGAACAGTGAACACTGAAGCTTTCTTT; CDR3 protein: CASSYGPRTVNTEAFF
V gene: TRBV7-2; D gene: TRBD2; clone size: few; J gene: TRBJ2-1; CDR3 DNA: TGTGCCAGCAGGCCGGGACTAGGATTAGCTGAGCAGTTCTTC; CDR3 protein: CASRPGLGLAEQFF
V gene: TRBV11-2; D gene: -; clone size: -; J gene: TRBJ2-7; CDR3 DNA: TGTGCCAGCAGCTTGGACAGATTCTACGAGCAGTACTTC; CDR3 protein: CASSLDRFYEQYF
V gene: TRBV5-1; D gene: -; clone size: few; J gene: TRBJ2-5; CDR3 DNA: TGCGCCAGCAGCCAAGCCCCAGGGGCCAACCAAGAGACCCAGTACTTC; CDR3 protein: CASSQAPGANQETQYF
V gene: TRBV19; D gene: -; clone size: -; J gene: TRBJ2-6; CDR3 DNA: TGTGCCAGTAGACAGGACTCTGGGGCCAACGTCCTGACTTTC; CDR3 protein: CASRQDSGANVLTF
V gene: TRBV7-9; D gene: -; clone size: few; J gene: TRBJ2-1; CDR3 DNA: TGTGCCAGCAGCTTAATAGGGAGCTACGGATGGAATGAGCAGTTCTTC; CDR3 protein: CASSLIGSYGWNEQFF
V gene: TRBV19; D gene: -; clone size: -; J gene: TRBJ1-5; CDR3 DNA: TGTGCCAGTAGTTTCAGTAATCAGCCCCAGCATTTT; CDR3 protein: CASSFSNQPQHF
V gene: TRBV5-1; D gene: -; clone size: -; J gene: TRBJ2-5; CDR3 DNA: TGCGCCAGCAGCTTGGTAGCGGGACAGGGTTTGGAGACCCAGTACTTC; CDR3 protein: CASSLVAGQGLETQYF
V gene: TRBV4-1; D gene: TRBD1; clone size: -; J gene: TRBJ1-5; CDR3 DNA: TGCGCCAGCAGCCAAGCACTCCTACGACAGGGCTGGGGTCAGCCCCAGCATTTT; CDR3 protein: CASSQALLRQGWGQPQHF
V gene: TRBV13; D gene: TRBD1; clone size: -; J gene: TRBJ1-2; CDR3 DNA: TGTGCCAGCAGCGGGACAGCCTATGGCTACACCTTC; CDR3 protein: CASSGTAYGYTF
V gene: TRBV13; D gene: -; clone size: -; J gene: TRBJ2-1; CDR3 DNA: TGTGCCAGCAGCTTAGGACAGGGAGGGATGGGTGAGCAGTTCTTC; CDR3 protein: CASSLGQGGMGEQFF
V gene: TRBV14; D gene: -; clone size: few; J gene: TRBJ2-3; CDR3 DNA: TGTGCCAGCAGCCAGTGGCGGGGATTCACAGATACGCAGTATTTT; CDR3 protein: CASSQWRGFTDTQYF
V gene: TRBV4-3; D gene: TRBD2; clone size: -; J gene: TRBJ2-5; CDR3 DNA: TGCGCCAGCAGCCCCCAGACTAGCGGAGAGACCCAGTACTTC; CDR3 protein: CASSPQTSGETQYF
V gene: TRBV7-2; D gene: TRBD1; clone size: -; J gene: TRBJ2-5; CDR3 DNA: TGTGCCAGCAGCCCGGACCAGGTACAGGGGGAGACCCAGTACTTC; CDR3 protein: CASSPDQVQGETQYF
V gene: TRBV30; D gene: -; clone size: few; J gene: TRBJ1-5; CDR3 DNA: TGTGCCTGGAGTAAAGACCCAGGGTGGGGGCGCAATCAGCCCCAGCATTTT; CDR3 protein: CAWSKDPGWGRNQPQHF
V gene: TRBV9; D gene: TRBD2; clone size: few; J gene: TRBJ2-2; CDR3 DNA: TGTGCCAGCAGCGTAGGGTCTAGCGGGGGGAACACCGGGGAGCTGTTTTTT; CDR3 protein: CASSVGSSGGNTGELFF
V gene: TRBV30; D gene: TRBD1; clone size: -; J gene: TRBJ1-2; CDR3 DNA: TGTGCCTGGGGGACAGGAAAAGGGAACTATGGCTACACCTTC; CDR3 protein: CAWGTGKGNYGYTF
V gene: TRBV28; D gene: -; clone size: -; J gene: TRBJ1-1; CDR3 DNA: TGTGCCAGCAGTTTGAGGACTGAAGCTTTCTTT; CDR3 protein: CASSLRTEAFF
V gene: TRBV7-8; D gene: TRBD1; clone size: -; J gene: TRBJ2-7; CDR3 DNA: TGTGCCAGCAGCCCTCGGGGATCAGGGGGCTACGAGCAGTACTTC; CDR3 protein: CASSPRGSGGYEQYF
V gene: TRBV2; D gene: -; clone size: -; J gene: TRBJ1-4; CDR3 DNA: TGTGCCAGCAATCTGGGCTATGAAAAACTGTTTTTT; CDR3 protein: CASNLGYEKLFF
V gene: TRBV19; D gene: -; clone size: few; J gene: TRBJ2-3; CDR3 DNA: TGTGCCAGTAGTATTTACCAAGGGGGAGATACGCAGTATTTT; CDR3 protein: CASSIYQGGDTQYF
V gene: TRBV10-3; D gene: TRBD1; clone size: -; J gene: TRBJ2-3; CDR3 DNA: TGTGCCATCAAAGGGGGCGGGTCGGCAGATACGCAGTATTTT; CDR3 protein: CAIKGGGSADTQYF
V gene: TRBV29-1; D gene: -; clone size: few; J gene: TRBJ1-2; CDR3 DNA: TGCAGCGCTCCAAACCTCGGACTAAAGGGCTACACCTTC; CDR3 protein: CSAPNLGLKGYTF
V gene: TRBV19; D gene: -; clone size: few; J gene: TRBJ1-1; CDR3 DNA: TGTGCCAGTAGTACCGACACGGCCGGGAGTGAAGCTTTCTTT; CDR3 protein: CASSTDTAGSEAFF
V gene: TRBV7-2; D gene: TRBD2; clone size: -; J gene: TRBJ2-5; CDR3 DNA: TGTGCCAGCAGCTCCCACCGGGTAGCGGGAGTGGAGACCCAGTACTTC; CDR3 protein: CASSSHRVAGVETQYF
V gene: TRBV30; D gene: -; clone size: -; J gene: TRBJ1-5; CDR3 DNA: TGTGCCTGGAGTGCGGGGTGGGGTCAGCCCCAGCATTTT; CDR3 protein: CAWSAGWGQPQHF
V gene: TRBV6-5; D gene: -; clone size: few; J gene: TRBJ2-5; CDR3 DNA: TGTGCCAGCAGTACCGGGACCGTCGGAGGGGAGACCCAGTACTTC; CDR3 protein: CASSTGTVGGETQYF
V gene: TRBV5-1; D gene: TRBD1; clone size: -; J gene: TRBJ2-1; CDR3 DNA: TGCGCCAGCAGCTTGGGGGGACAGGGGTACAATGAGCAGTTCTTC; CDR3 protein: CASSLGGQGYNEQFF
V gene: TRBV5-4; D gene: -; clone size: few; J gene: TRBJ2-2; CDR3 DNA: TGTGCCAGCAGCTTGGGAGGGTCCCACCGGGAGCTGTTTTTT; CDR3 protein: CASSLGGSHRELFF
V gene: TRBV18; D gene: -; clone size: -; J gene: TRBJ2-3; CDR3 DNA: TGTGCCAGCTCATCGGGTAGCACAGATACGCAGTATTTT; CDR3 protein: CASSSGSTDTQYF
V gene: TRBV14; D gene: -; clone size: -; J gene: TRBJ2-5; CDR3 DNA: TGTGCCAGCAGCCCGCGTGTCCAAGAGACCCAGTACTTC; CDR3 protein: CASSPRVQETQYF
V gene: TRBV7-2; D gene: -; clone size: few; J gene: TRBJ2-1; CDR3 DNA: TGTGCCAGCAGCTTAGCGGAGGCCTACAATGAGCAGTTCTTC; CDR3 protein: CASSLAEAYNEQFF
V gene: TRBV6-5; D gene: TRBD1; clone size: few; J gene: TRBJ1-1; CDR3 DNA: TGTGCCAGCAGAGGGACAGCGAACACTGAAGCTTTCTTT; CDR3 protein: CASRGTANTEAFF
V gene: TRBV19; D gene: TRBD1; clone size: few; J gene: TRBJ1-5; CDR3 DNA: TGTGCCAGTAGTCAGGGGGCCCGGCAGCCCCAGCATTTT; CDR3 protein: CASSQGARQPQHF
V gene: TRBV7-9; D gene: -; clone size: -; J gene: TRBJ2-5; CDR3 DNA: TGTGCCAGCAGCTTACCTAACAGGGATGAGAAGACCCAGTACTTC; CDR3 protein: CASSLPNRDEKTQYF
V gene: TRBV19; D gene: TRBD2; clone size: -; J gene: TRBJ2-1; CDR3 DNA: TGTGCCAGTAGGAGACTAGCGGAAAGCTCCTACAATGAGCAGTTCTTC; CDR3 protein: CASRRLAESSYNEQFF
V gene: TRBV10-3; D gene: -; clone size: few; J gene: TRBJ2-7; CDR3 DNA: TGTGCCATCAGTGGACATTCCCAGACCCCACTTATCAGGGAGCAGTACTTC; CDR3 protein: CAISGHSQTPLIREQYF
V gene: TRBV7-9; D gene: TRBD2; clone size: few; J gene: TRBJ2-3; CDR3 DNA: TGTGCCAGCAGCTTAGCGGGACTAGCGGGAGCCCCGGATACGCAGTATTTT; CDR3 protein: CASSLAGLAGAPDTQYF
V gene: TRBV4-3; D gene: -; clone size: -; J gene: TRBJ2-4; CDR3 DNA: TGCGCCAGCAGCCAAGATCGGAGCCTAGCCAAAAACATTCAGTACTTC; CDR3 protein: CASSQDRSLAKNIQYF
V gene: TRBV2; D gene: TRBD1; clone size: few; J gene: TRBJ1-4; CDR3 DNA: TGTGCCAGCAGGACCCAGGGACAGGATAATGAAAAACTGTTTTTT; CDR3 protein: CASRTQGQDNEKLFF
V gene: TRBV30; D gene: -; clone size: many; J gene: TRBJ2-7; CDR3 DNA: TGTGCCTGGAGTATACTCGGCTACGAGCAGTACTTC; CDR3 protein: CAWSILGYEQYF
V gene: TRBV18; D gene: TRBD2; clone size: -; J gene: TRBJ2-5; CDR3 DNA: TGTGCCAGCTCACCACGGCGGGGGGACGGGGAGACCCAGTACTTC; CDR3 protein: CASSPRRGDGETQYF
V gene: TRBV11-2; D gene: TRBD1; clone size: few; J gene: TRBJ2-1; CDR3 DNA: TGTGCCAGCAACTTACAGGGGCCAAGTAGGGGGGAGCAGTTCTTC; CDR3 protein: CASNLQGPSRGEQFF
V gene: TRBV28; D gene: -; clone size: few; J gene: TRBJ1-2; CDR3 DNA: TGTGCCAGCACCCTCCCCGGGGGTGGCTACACCTTC; CDR3 protein: CASTLPGGGYTF
V gene: TRBV9; D gene: TRBD2; clone size: -; J gene: TRBJ2-3; CDR3 DNA: TGTGCCAGCAGCGCAGCGGGAGCAGATACGCAGTATTTT; CDR3 protein: CASSAAGADTQYF